This T cell receptor beta chain comes out of a study of blood T cell repertoires in COVID-19. At the level of the study: Donors in the United States, Italy and Spain gave samples during acute or convalescent COVID-19. The cDNA or gDNA used as material had been derived from T cells, B-cell-depleted T cells, or PBMCs.

Clones were sequenced by immunoSEQ multiplex PCR, and TCRdb holds only the in-frame ones, with some missing. The table shows approximately 440,000 clones, with 88% occurring only once. This clonotype was obtained from a woman aged 45-65 years with COVID-19, enrolled during active disease. The sequenced material came from peripheral blood.

In DNA form, the CDR3 reads TGTGCCAGCTCACCAGGGGCTTTGGGCACAAATGAGCAGTTCTTC. It specifies CASSPGALGTNEQFF. The genes are TRBV18 and TRBJ2-1; TRBD1 might be the D (5 bases). Between the trimmed V and J ends, which lost 2 bases and 7 bases, there was a span of 15 bases. Germline V gene data show CDR1 as KGHSH and CDR2 as LQKENI. The CDR3 consists of 15 residues.